Below, 4 T cell receptor beta chains from the same sample are listed, as sequenced in a study of T cells in Graves' hyperthyroidism and ophthalmopathy. Amplified TCR beta CDR3 regions came from RNA transcripts. When the TCR CDR3 underwent first-round RT-PCR, the HTBI primer set was used. MiXCR, run by TCRdb on the multiplex PCR reads, gives a single entry per CDR3 protein. The sample shows about 510,000 distinct CDR3 sequences, approximately 49% of them seen only once. Sequencing was done on a sample of peripheral blood or thyroid tissue (not recorded which). Every receptor here comes from an adult woman with Graves' disease, either hyperthyroidism or ophthalmopathy (not recorded which).

The genes are TRBV12-3 or TRBV12-4 and TRBJ2-7, with D unresolved. Trimming stripped 0 bases from V and 3 bases from J, with 12 bases between. The CDR3 length is 15 residues. The CDR3, as DNA: TGTGCCAGCAGTTTAGCCCAAGACGGTTACTACGAGCAGTACTTC. Its translation: CASSLAQDGYYEQYF.

This clonotype was seen ten or more times. The V call is TRBV14, the J call TRBJ1-1; 8 positions agree with TRBD1. Trimming at V came to 4 bases and at J to 4 bases, leaving 11 bases not matched to a gene. CDR3 size: 16 residues. The germline V gene encodes CDR1 SGHDN and CDR2 FVKESK. CDR3 DNA: TGTGCCAGCAGCCCGATTATCTACAGGGGGATCACTGAAGCTTTCTTT. Translating it yields CASSPIIYRGITEAFF.

This chain joins TRBV7-3 and TRBJ1-6; 10 bases fit TRBD1. The junction had 4 bases not matched to a gene; V was cut back by 5 bases and J by 9 bases. There are 14 residues in the CDR3. CDR1 is SGHTA and CDR2 is FQGTGA in the germline V gene. The CDR3 is CASSPRTGGSPLHF. As DNA, the CDR3 is TGTGCCAGCAGCCCGCGGACAGGGGGTTCACCCCTCCACTTT.

The chain has TRBV29-1 and TRBJ1-2; D is perhaps TRBD1 (6 bases). The CDR3 loop spans 14 amino acids. Trimming took 5 bases from V and 8 from J, leaving 21 bases between them. CDR1 is SQVTM and CDR2 is ANQGSEA in the germline V gene. As DNA, the CDR3 is TGCAGCGTTACGGGGGCAGGGAGAGTAAGGGGCTACACCTTC. Its translation: CSVTGAGRVRGYTF. Full variable domain (missing parts from reference TRBV29-1 and TRBJ1-2): SAVISQKPSRDICQRGTSLTIQCQVDSQVTMMFWYRQQPGQSLTLIATANQGSEATYESGFVIDKFPISRPNLTFSTLTVSNMSPEDSSIYLCSVTGAGRVRGYTFGSGTRLTVV.